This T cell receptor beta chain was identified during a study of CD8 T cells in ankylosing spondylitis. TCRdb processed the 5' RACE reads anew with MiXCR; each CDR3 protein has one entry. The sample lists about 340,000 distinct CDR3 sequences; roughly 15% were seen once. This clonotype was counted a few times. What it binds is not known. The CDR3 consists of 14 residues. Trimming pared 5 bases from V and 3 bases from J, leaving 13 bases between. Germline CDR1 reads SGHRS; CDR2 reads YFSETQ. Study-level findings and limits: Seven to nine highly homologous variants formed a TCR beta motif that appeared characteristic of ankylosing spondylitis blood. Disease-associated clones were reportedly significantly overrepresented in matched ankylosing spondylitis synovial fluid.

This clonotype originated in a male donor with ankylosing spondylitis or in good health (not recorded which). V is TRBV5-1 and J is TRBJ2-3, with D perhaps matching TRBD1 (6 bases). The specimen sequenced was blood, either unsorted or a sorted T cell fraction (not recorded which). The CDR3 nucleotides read TGCGCCAGCAGGGTGGTGGGGGCAACAGATACGCAGTATTTT. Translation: CASRVVGATDTQYF. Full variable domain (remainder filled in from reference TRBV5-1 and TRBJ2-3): KAGVTQTPRYLIKTRGQQVTLSCSPISGHRSVSWYQQTPGQGLQFLFEYFSETQRNKGNFPGRFSGRQFSNSRSEMNVSTLELGDSALYLCASRVVGATDTQYFGPGTRLTVL.